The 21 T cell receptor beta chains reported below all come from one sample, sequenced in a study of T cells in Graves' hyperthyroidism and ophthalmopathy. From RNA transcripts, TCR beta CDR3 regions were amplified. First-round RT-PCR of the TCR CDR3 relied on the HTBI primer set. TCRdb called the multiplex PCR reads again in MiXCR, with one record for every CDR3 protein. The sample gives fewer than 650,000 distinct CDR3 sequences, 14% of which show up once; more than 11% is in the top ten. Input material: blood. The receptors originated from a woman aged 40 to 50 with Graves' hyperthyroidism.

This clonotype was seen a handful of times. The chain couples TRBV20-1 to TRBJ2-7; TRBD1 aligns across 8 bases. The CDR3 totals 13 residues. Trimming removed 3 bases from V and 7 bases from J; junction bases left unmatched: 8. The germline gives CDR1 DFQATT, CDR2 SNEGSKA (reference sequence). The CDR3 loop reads CSASPQGVREQYF. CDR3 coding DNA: TGCAGTGCTAGTCCACAGGGGGTACGGGAGCAGTACTTC.

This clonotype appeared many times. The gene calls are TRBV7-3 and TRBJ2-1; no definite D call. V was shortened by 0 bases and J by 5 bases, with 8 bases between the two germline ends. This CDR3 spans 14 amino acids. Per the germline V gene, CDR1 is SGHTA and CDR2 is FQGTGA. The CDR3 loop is CASSLTAVNNEQFF. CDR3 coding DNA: TGTGCCAGCAGCTTAACGGCGGTTAACAATGAGCAGTTCTTC.

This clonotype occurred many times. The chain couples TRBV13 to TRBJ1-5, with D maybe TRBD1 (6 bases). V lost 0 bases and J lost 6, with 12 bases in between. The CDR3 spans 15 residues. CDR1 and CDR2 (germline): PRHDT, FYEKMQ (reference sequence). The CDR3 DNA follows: TGTGCCAGCAGCTTAGGACAGGGAAATCTTCAGCCCCAGCATTTT. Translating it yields CASSLGQGNLQPQHF.

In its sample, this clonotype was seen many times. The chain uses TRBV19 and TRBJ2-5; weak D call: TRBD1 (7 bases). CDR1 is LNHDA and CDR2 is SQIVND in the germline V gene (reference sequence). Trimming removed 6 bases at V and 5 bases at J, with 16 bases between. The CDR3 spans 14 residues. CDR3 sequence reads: CASSGGGGDETQYF. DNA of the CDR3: TGTGCCAGTAGCGGAGGGGGCGGGGACGAGACCCAGTACTTC.

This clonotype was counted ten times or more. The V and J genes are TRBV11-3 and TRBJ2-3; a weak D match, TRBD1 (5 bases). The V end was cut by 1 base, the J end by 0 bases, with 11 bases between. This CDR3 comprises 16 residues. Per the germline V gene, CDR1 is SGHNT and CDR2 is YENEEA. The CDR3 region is CASSLGAGPSTDTQYF. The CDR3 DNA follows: TGTGCCAGCAGCTTAGGAGCAGGGCCGAGCACAGATACGCAGTATTTT.

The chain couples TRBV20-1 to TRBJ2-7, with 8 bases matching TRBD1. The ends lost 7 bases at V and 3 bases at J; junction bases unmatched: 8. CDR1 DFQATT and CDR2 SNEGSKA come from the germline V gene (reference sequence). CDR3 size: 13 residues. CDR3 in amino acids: CSGIQGANYEQYF. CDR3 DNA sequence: TGCAGTGGAATTCAGGGGGCAAACTACGAGCAGTACTTC.

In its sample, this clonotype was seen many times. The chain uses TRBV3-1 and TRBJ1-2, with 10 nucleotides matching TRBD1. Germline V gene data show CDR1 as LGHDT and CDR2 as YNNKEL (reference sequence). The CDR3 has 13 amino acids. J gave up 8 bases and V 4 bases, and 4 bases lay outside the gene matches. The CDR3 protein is CASSRDRGSGYTF. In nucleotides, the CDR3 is TGTGCCAGCAGCCGGGACAGGGGTTCGGGCTACACCTTC.

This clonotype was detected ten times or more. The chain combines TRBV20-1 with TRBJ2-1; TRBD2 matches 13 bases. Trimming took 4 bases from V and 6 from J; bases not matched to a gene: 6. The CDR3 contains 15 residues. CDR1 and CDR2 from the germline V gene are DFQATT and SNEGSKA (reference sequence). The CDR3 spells CSATRTSGRTNEQFF. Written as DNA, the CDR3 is TGCAGTGCTACCCGGACTAGCGGGAGAACCAATGAGCAGTTCTTC.

The CDR3 reads CASSFDGGGRNEQFF. The DNA for the CDR3 is TGCGCCAGCAGCTTTGATGGCGGAGGGCGCAATGAGCAGTTCTTC. This chain links TRBV5-1 with TRBJ2-1, with a weak D call TRBD2 (6 bases). Per the germline V gene, CDR1 is SGHRS and CDR2 is YFSETQ. This CDR3 comprises 15 residues. The V end lost 2 bases, the J end lost 6 bases, and 15 bases lay between the germline ends.

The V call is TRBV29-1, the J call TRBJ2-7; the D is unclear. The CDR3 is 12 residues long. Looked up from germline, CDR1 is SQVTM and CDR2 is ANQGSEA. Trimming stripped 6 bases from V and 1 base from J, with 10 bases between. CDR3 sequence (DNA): TGCAGCGTCGGCCCAAGATCCTACGAGCAGTACTTC. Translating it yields CSVGPRSYEQYF.

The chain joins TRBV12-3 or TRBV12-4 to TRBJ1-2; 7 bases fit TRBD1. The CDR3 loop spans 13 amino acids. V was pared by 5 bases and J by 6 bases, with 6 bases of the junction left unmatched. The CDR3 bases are TGTGCCAGCAGTACCGGGACAGAGAATGGCTACACCTTC. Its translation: CASSTGTENGYTF.

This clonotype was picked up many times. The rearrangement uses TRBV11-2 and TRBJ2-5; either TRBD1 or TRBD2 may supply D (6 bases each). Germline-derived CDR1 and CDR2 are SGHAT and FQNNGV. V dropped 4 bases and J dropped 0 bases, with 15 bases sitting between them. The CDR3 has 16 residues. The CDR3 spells CASSSRGRGYQETQYF. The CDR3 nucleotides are TGTGCCAGCAGCTCCAGGGGTCGGGGGTACCAAGAGACCCAGTACTTC.

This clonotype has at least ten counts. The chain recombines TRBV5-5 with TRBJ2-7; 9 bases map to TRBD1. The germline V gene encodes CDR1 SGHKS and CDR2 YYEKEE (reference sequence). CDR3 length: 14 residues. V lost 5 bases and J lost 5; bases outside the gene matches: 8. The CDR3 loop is CASSSGTGIDEQYF. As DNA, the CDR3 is TGTGCCAGCAGTTCCGGGACAGGGATCGACGAGCAGTACTTC.

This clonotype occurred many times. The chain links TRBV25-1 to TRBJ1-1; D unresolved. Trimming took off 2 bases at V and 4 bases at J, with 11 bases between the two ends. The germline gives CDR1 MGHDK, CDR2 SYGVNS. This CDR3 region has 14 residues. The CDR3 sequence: CASSEHASPTEAFF. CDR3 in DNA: TGTGCCAGCAGTGAACATGCCAGCCCCACTGAAGCTTTCTTT. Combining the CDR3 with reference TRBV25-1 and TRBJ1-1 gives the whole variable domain EADIYQTPRYLVIGTGKKITLECSQTMGHDKMYWYQQDPGMELHLIHYSYGVNSTEKGDLSSESTVSRIRTEHFPLTLESARPSHTSQYLCASSEHASPTEAFFGQGTRLTVV.

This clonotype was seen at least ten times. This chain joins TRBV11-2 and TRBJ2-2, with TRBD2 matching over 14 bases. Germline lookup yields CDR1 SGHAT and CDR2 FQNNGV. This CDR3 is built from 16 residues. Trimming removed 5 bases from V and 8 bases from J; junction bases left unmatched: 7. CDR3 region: CASSPPGLAGVGELFF. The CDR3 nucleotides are TGTGCCAGCAGCCCACCGGGACTAGCGGGAGTGGGGGAGCTGTTTTTT.

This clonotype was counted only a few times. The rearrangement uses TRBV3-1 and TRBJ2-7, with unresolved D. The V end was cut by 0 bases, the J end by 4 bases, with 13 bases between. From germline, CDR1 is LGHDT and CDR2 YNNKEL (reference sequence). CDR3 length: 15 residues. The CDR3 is CASSQDNLGVYEQYF. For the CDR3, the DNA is TGTGCCAGCAGCCAAGATAATCTTGGCGTGTACGAGCAGTACTTC.

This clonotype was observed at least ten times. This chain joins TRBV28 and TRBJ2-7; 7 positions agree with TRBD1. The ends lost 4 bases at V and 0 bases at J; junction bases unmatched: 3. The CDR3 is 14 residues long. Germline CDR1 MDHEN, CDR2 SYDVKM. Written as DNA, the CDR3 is TGTGCCAGCAGTTCGGGACAGTCCTCCTACGAGCAGTACTTC. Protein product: CASSSGQSSYEQYF.

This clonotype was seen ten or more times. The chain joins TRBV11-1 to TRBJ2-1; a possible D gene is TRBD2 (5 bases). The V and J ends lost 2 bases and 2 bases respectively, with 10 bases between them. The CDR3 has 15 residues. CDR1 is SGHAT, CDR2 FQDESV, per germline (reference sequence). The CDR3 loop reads CASSLKAGPYNEQFF. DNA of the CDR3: TGTGCCAGCAGCTTAAAGGCGGGCCCCTACAATGAGCAGTTCTTC.

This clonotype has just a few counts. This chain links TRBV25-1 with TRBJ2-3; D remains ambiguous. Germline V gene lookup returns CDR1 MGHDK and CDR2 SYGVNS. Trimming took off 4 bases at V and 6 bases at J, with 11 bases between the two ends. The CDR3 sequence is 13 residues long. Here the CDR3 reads CASSAYRKDTQYF. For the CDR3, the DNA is TGTGCCAGCAGTGCGTATAGAAAGGATACGCAGTATTTT.

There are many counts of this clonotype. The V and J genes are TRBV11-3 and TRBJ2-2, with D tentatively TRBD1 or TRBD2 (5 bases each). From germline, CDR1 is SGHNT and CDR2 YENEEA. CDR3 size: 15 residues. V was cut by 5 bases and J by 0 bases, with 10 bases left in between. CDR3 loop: CASSDRDPNTGELFF. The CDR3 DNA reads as TGTGCCAGCAGCGATCGGGACCCGAACACCGGGGAGCTGTTTTTT.

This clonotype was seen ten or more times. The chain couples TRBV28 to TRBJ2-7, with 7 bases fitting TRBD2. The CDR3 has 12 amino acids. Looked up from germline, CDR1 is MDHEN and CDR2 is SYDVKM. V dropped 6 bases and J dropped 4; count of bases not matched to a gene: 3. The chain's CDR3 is CASSPGGYEQYF. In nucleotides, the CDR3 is TGTGCCAGCAGCCCCGGGGGGTACGAGCAGTACTTC.